Below, 12 T cell receptor beta chains from the same sample are listed, as sequenced in a study of a mutant IDH1 vaccine in newly diagnosed glioma. For these TCRs, the target antigens are not known. Time point defined: week 35, safety follow-up. One vaccine dose held 300 ug of mutant IDH1 20-mer peptide and came with topical imiquimod. Data came from immunoSEQ multiplex PCR; TCRdb stores just in-frame clones and leaves some out. The table shows 60,000 to 75,000 clones, with around 87% occurring only once. This specimen was PBMCs, taken from a glioma patient whose treatment included an IDH1 peptide vaccine. These receptors all come from a man aged 30 to 45 with glioma.

The chain is built from TRBV7-9 and TRBJ2-2; D remains unclear. Germline lookup yields CDR1 SEHNR and CDR2 FQNEAQ (reference sequence). This CDR3 region has 12 residues. Trimming took off 1 base at V and 5 bases at J, with 2 bases between the two ends. The CDR3 DNA follows: TGTGCCAGCAGCTTAGGTACCGGGGAGCTGTTTTTT. Protein product: CASSLGTGELFF. The whole variable domain, filled in from reference TRBV7-9 and TRBJ2-2, reads DTGVSQNPRHKITKRGQNVTFRCDPISEHNRLYWYRQTLGQGPEFLTYFQNEAQLEKSRLLSDRFSAERPKGSFSTLEIQRTEQGDSAMYLCASSLGTGELFFGEGSRLTVL.

A note on this clone: Other DNA sequences within the sample encode an identical CDR3. The V and J genes are TRBV5-1 and TRBJ2-7; 8 positions match TRBD1. The V gene end was trimmed by 3 bases and the J gene end by 4 bases; junction bases not matched to a gene: 6. This CDR3 spans 14 amino acids. Germline V lookup: CDR1 SGHRS, CDR2 YFSETQ. The CDR3 loop is CASSSITGGYEQYF. In DNA form, the CDR3 reads TGCGCCAGCAGCTCAATTACAGGGGGTTACGAGCAGTACTTC.

The chain links TRBV4-1 to TRBJ1-1; D call uncertain. The V end lost 1 base, the J end lost 2 bases, and 5 bases lay between the germline ends. Germline V CDR1 and CDR2: MGHRA, YSYEKL. The CDR3 has 13 residues. As DNA, the CDR3 is TGCGCCAGCAGCCAAGGGGTTAACACTGAAGCTTTCTTT. Translated, it gives CASSQGVNTEAFF.

The chain has TRBV28 and TRBJ2-7, with D uncertain. Trimming took off 5 bases at V and 0 bases at J, with 14 bases between the two ends. This CDR3 has 15 amino acids. The V gene's germline CDR1 is MDHEN and CDR2 SYDVKM. CDR3 DNA: TGTGCCAGCAGTCCCCCGCCAGCGAGCTCCTACGAGCAGTACTTC. This gives the protein CASSPPPASSYEQYF.

This clone was counted a single time. The chain is built from TRBV5-1 and TRBJ1-5; 8 positions match TRBD1. Germline values: CDR1 SGHRS, CDR2 YFSETQ. The ends lost 0 bases at V and 7 bases at J; junction bases unmatched: 3. The CDR3 spans 14 residues. The CDR3 DNA is TGCGCCAGCAGCTTGGGGGACAGGAGCCAGCCCCAGCATTTT. Protein sequence: CASSLGDRSQPQHF.

The rearrangement joins TRBV27 to TRBJ2-7; 7 bases match TRBD2. The V segment lost 5 bases and the J segment 3 bases; nucleotides outside the gene matches: 7. Germline CDR1 reads MNHEY; CDR2 reads SMNVEV (reference sequence). This CDR3 region has 14 residues. The CDR3 sequence: CASSTSWGGYEQYF. In DNA form, the CDR3 reads TGTGCCAGCAGTACCTCGTGGGGGGGCTACGAGCAGTACTTC.

This chain uses TRBV30 with TRBJ2-6; D is undetermined. V was cut by 6 bases and J by 1 base, with 19 bases left in between. Germline V gene sequence: CDR1 GTSNPN, CDR2 SVGIG (reference sequence). This CDR3 has 17 amino acids. The chain's CDR3 is CACIRRKGRSGANVLTF. The CDR3 nucleotides read TGTGCCTGTATTCGACGGAAGGGAAGGTCTGGGGCCAACGTCCTGACTTTC.

This clone turned up a few times. The chain employs TRBV27 and TRBJ2-2; D may match TRBD1 or TRBD2 (5 bases each). Per germline, CDR1 MNHEY and CDR2 SMNVEV (reference sequence). This CDR3 has 16 amino acids. V was pared by 3 bases and J by 0 bases, with 11 bases between. The DNA of the CDR3 is TGTGCCAGCAGTTTTTCCGGGACCGCGAACACCGGGGAGCTGTTTTTT. Residues: CASSFSGTANTGELFF.

The V and J genes are TRBV4-2 and TRBJ2-3; D may correspond to TRBD1 or TRBD2 (6 bases each). The CDR3 covers 17 residues. Trimming took 0 bases from V and 7 from J, leaving 20 bases between them. Germline CDR1 LGHNA, CDR2 YNFKEQ. Here the CDR3 reads CASSQEISGAPGHTQYF. CDR3 bases: TGTGCCAGCAGCCAAGAAATTTCGGGGGCCCCGGGACATACGCAGTATTTT.

V and J are TRBV5-1 and TRBJ1-5; D possibly corresponds to TRBD1 (6 bases). Looked up from germline, CDR1 is SGHRS and CDR2 is YFSETQ. The CDR3 extends over 14 amino acids. The V end was cut by 0 bases, the J end by 8 bases, with 12 bases between. CDR3 bases: TGCGCCAGCAGCTTGGGAGGGGGACTTGAGCCCCAGCATTTT. Amino acids: CASSLGGGLEPQHF.

This sequence joins TRBV28 and TRBJ1-1; the D gene is possibly TRBD1 (6 bases). This CDR3 region has 14 residues. V lost 5 bases, J lost 0 bases, and 10 bases lay in between. In germline, CDR1 is MDHEN, CDR2 SYDVKM. CDR3 sequence: CASSDRYMNTEAFF. CDR3 sequence (DNA): TGTGCCAGCAGTGACAGGTATATGAACACTGAAGCTTTCTTT. Full variable domain (outside the CDR3, taken from reference TRBV28 and TRBJ1-1): DVKVTQSSRYLVKRTGEKVFLECVQDMDHENMFWYRQDPGLGLRLIYFSYDVKMKEKGDIPEGYSVSREKKERFSLILESASTNQTSMYLCASSDRYMNTEAFFGQGTRLTVV.

In DNA form, the CDR3 reads TGTGCCAGCAGTAACGGGGGGAAAGGCTACGAGCAGTACTTC. This codes for CASSNGGKGYEQYF. V is TRBV6-6 and J is TRBJ2-7; 7 nucleotides align to TRBD2. CDR1 is MNHNY, CDR2 SVGAGI, per germline (reference sequence). The J segment lost 3 bases and the V segment lost 5 bases, leaving 7 bases of the junction unmatched. The CDR3 totals 14 residues.